Listed here are 17 T cell receptor beta chains from one sample, sequenced in a study of T cells in Graves' hyperthyroidism and ophthalmopathy. Amplified TCR beta CDR3 regions derived from RNA transcripts. A first-round RT-PCR of the TCR CDR3 used the HTBI primer set. MiXCR, applied by TCRdb to the multiplex PCR reads, yields one record per CDR3 protein. The sample has about 610,000 distinct CDR3 sequences; approximately 14% are singletons. Source material: blood. The receptors were sampled from a woman in her thirties or forties with Graves' ophthalmopathy.

This clonotype was recorded at least ten times. The chain employs TRBV28 and TRBJ2-2; 10 nucleotides match TRBD2. Losses at the gene ends were 2 bases for V and 4 bases for J; bases not matched to a gene: 10. The CDR3 is 18 amino acids. Germline V gives CDR1 MDHEN, CDR2 SYDVKM. The CDR3 coding sequence is TGTGCCAGCAGTTTAGGGACTAGCGTGTTCGGAGTCACCGGGGAGCTGTTTTTT. This sequence encodes CASSLGTSVFGVTGELFF.

This clonotype appeared many times. Written as DNA, the CDR3 is TGTGCCTGGAGTCCCGGGGTTTGGCCCCCCAAAAACATTCAGTACTTC. Encoded protein: CAWSPGVWPPKNIQYF. The chain uses TRBV30 and TRBJ2-4, with D possibly TRBD2 on 5 matching bases. Germline V gives CDR1 GTSNPN, CDR2 SVGIG (reference sequence). Trimming shortened V by 2 bases and J by 2 bases, and 16 bases separated the two germline ends. The CDR3 totals 16 residues. Filled out from reference TRBV30 and TRBJ2-4, the complete variable domain reads SQTIHQWPATLVQPVGSPLSLECTVEGTSNPNLYWYRQAAGRGLQLLFYSVGIGQISSEVPQNLSASRPQDRQFILSSKKLLLSDSGFYLCAWSPGVWPPKNIQYFGAGTRLSVL.

This clonotype has a count of ten or more. The rearrangement links TRBV9 to TRBJ1-2; perhaps TRBD1 as D (6 bases). The CDR3 covers 14 residues. The V end was cut by 3 bases, the J end by 5 bases, with 14 bases between. CDR1 and CDR2 (germline): SGDLS, YYNGEE. Here the CDR3 reads CASSGQELRYGYTF. CDR3 bases: TGTGCCAGCAGCGGACAGGAGCTGAGGTATGGCTACACCTTC.

This clonotype has ten or more counts. The V gene is TRBV28, the J gene TRBJ2-7, with 7 nucleotides matching TRBD2. The V gene end was trimmed by 5 bases and the J gene end by 3 bases; junction bases not matched to a gene: 4. Germline lookup yields CDR1 MDHEN and CDR2 SYDVKM. The CDR3 runs to 13 residues. The chain's CDR3 is CASSMGGSYEQYF. The CDR3 nucleotides read TGTGCCAGCAGTATGGGGGGGAGCTACGAGCAGTACTTC.

For this clonotype: Being one base from a much bigger clone, this may be a read error. The chain joins TRBV20-1 to TRBJ1-2; D unresolved. The V gene's germline CDR1 is DFQATT and CDR2 SNEGSKA (reference sequence). V lost 5 bases to trimming and J lost 12 bases, with 19 bases between them. CDR3 size: 12 residues. This chain's CDR3 is CSAAPPASGHTF. The CDR3 DNA reads TGCAGTGCTGCCCCTCCCGCGTCCGGCCACACCTTC.

CDR3 sequence reads: CASRPGTRGLWTNVLTF. CDR3 in DNA: TGTGCCAGCCGACCTGGGACAAGGGGCTTGTGGACCAACGTCCTGACTTTC. The chain is built from TRBV28 and TRBJ2-6; tentative D call: TRBD1 (6 bases). V lost 8 bases, J lost 8 bases, and 25 bases lay in between. CDR3 length: 17 amino acids. The germline CDR1 and CDR2 sequences are MDHEN and SYDVKM.

Many counts were recorded for this clonotype. The chain uses TRBV12-3 or TRBV12-4 and TRBJ1-3, with D possibly being TRBD1 (5 bases). The V end lost 4 bases, the J end lost 0 bases, and 10 bases lay between the germline ends. The CDR3 sequence is 15 residues long. CDR3 protein: CASSSGDYSGNTIYF. CDR3 DNA: TGTGCCAGCAGTTCGGGGGACTACTCTGGAAACACCATATATTTT.

This clonotype turned up a few times. The rearrangement uses TRBV12-3 or TRBV12-4 and TRBJ2-3; TRBD2 agrees at 13 bases. There are 16 residues in the CDR3. V was clipped by 6 bases and J by 4 bases; unmatched bases: 7. CDR3 protein: CASSLTSGRPPDTQYF. CDR3 in DNA: TGTGCCAGCAGCTTGACTAGCGGGAGGCCCCCAGATACGCAGTATTTT.

There are many counts of this clonotype. The gene calls are TRBV19 and TRBJ1-2; 10 bases line up with TRBD1. Germline V gene lookup returns CDR1 LNHDA and CDR2 SQIVND (reference sequence). This CDR3 has 15 amino acids. Losses at the gene ends were 2 bases for V and 4 bases for J; bases not matched to a gene: 4. DNA of the CDR3: TGTGCCAGTAGTATAACCGGGACAGGGGTCTATGGCTACACCTTC. Residues: CASSITGTGVYGYTF.

At least ten counts were recorded for this clonotype. V and J are TRBV7-9 and TRBJ2-7; D uncertain. The length of the CDR3 is 15 residues. V gave up 5 bases and J gave up 5 bases, with 19 bases separating them. Looked up from germline, CDR1 is SEHNR and CDR2 is FQNEAQ (reference sequence). For the CDR3, the DNA is TGTGCCAGCAGCCCCCGTCTCAGGCCGATGGACGAGCAGTACTTC. Protein product: CASSPRLRPMDEQYF.

CDR3 region: CASSPGSRGYEQYF. The CDR3 DNA reads as TGTGCCAGCTCACCAGGTTCAAGGGGCTACGAGCAGTACTTC. The J gene is TRBJ2-7, the V gene TRBV18, with D maybe TRBD1 (5 bases). The CDR3 is 14 residues long. Per germline, CDR1 KGHSH and CDR2 LQKENI. Trimming took 2 bases from V and 3 from J, leaving 11 bases between them.

The table lists this clonotype with many counts. The chain carries TRBV25-1 and TRBJ1-5; D unclear. The germline CDR1 and CDR2 sequences are MGHDK and SYGVNS. Trimming pared 4 bases from V and 7 bases from J, leaving 8 bases between. The CDR3 length is 12 residues. The CDR3: CASSVGIQPQHF. Written as DNA, the CDR3 is TGTGCCAGCAGTGTGGGGATCCAGCCCCAGCATTTT. Full variable domain (missing parts from reference TRBV25-1 and TRBJ1-5): EADIYQTPRYLVIGTGKKITLECSQTMGHDKMYWYQQDPGMELHLIHYSYGVNSTEKGDLSSESTVSRIRTEHFPLTLESARPSHTSQYLCASSVGIQPQHFGDGTRLSIL.

This clonotype has at least ten counts. The gene calls are TRBV7-2 and TRBJ1-3; D unclear. V was pared by 2 bases and J by 0 bases, with 5 bases between. Germline assignment: CDR1 SGHTA and CDR2 FQGNSA. This CDR3 is 14 amino acids long. The CDR3 spells CASSLSPSGNTIYF. For the CDR3, the DNA is TGTGCCAGCAGCTTAAGCCCCTCTGGAAACACCATATATTTT.

In its sample, this clonotype was seen many times. This chain joins TRBV5-1 and TRBJ1-1; D is unresolved. Trimming shortened V by 0 bases and J by 4 bases, and 10 bases separated the two germline ends. This CDR3 has 14 residues. Germline CDR1 reads SGHRS; CDR2 reads YFSETQ. The CDR3 sequence is CASSLGDGSTEAFF. In nucleotides, the CDR3 is TGCGCCAGCAGCTTGGGGGATGGCTCCACTGAAGCTTTCTTT.

The genes are TRBV11-2 and TRBJ1-2, with 9 bases fitting TRBD1. V shed 5 bases, J shed 8 bases, and the junction held 9 bases outside the gene matches. Germline V gene data show CDR1 as SGHAT and CDR2 as FQNNGV. The CDR3 has 14 amino acids. CDR3 region: CASSLGQGFGGYTF. In DNA form, the CDR3 reads TGTGCCAGCAGCCTGGGACAGGGCTTTGGGGGCTACACCTTC.

This clonotype came up a few times. The chain combines TRBV6-1 with TRBJ2-7, with a weak D call TRBD2 (7 bases). The germline gives CDR1 MNHNS, CDR2 SASEGT. The CDR3 is 14 amino acids. V was cut by 2 bases and J by 2 bases, with 10 bases left in between. The CDR3 nucleotides are TGTGCCAGCAGTGAACTGGGGGGGCCCTACGAGCAGTACTTC. Protein: CASSELGGPYEQYF.

This clonotype was counted a few times. J is TRBJ2-2 and V is TRBV12-3 or TRBV12-4; 14 bases map to TRBD2. J gave up 0 bases and V 5 bases, and 5 bases lay outside the gene matches. The length of the CDR3 is 18 residues. CDR3 protein: CASSARLAGGTNTGELFF. CDR3 nucleotides: TGTGCCAGCAGTGCGCGACTAGCGGGAGGGACGAACACCGGGGAGCTGTTTTTT.